These T cell receptor beta chains were read from a single sample in a study of blood T cell repertoires in COVID-19. TCRdb's copy holds only in-frame clones and misses some; the assay was immunoSEQ multiplex PCR. The sample contains about 330,000 clones, almost 85% of which appear only once. Sequencing was done on a sample of peripheral blood. All receptors come from a human donor in a cohort sampled during active COVID-19. The CDR3 runs from the conserved cysteine through the conserved F or W. D genes are given only for firm matches. Only part of the rows carry a size: once, few, many, or a class if the clone is expanded.

V	J	D	size	CDR3	DNA
TRBV19	TRBJ1-5	NA	NA	CASSNSPGNQPQHF	TGTGCCAGTAGTAACTCCCCAGGGAATCAGCCCCAGCATTTT
TRBV12-3/TRBV12-4	TRBJ2-1	NA	NA	CASSPDNEQFF	TGTGCCAGCAGTCCGGACAATGAGCAGTTCTTC
TRBV9	TRBJ1-2	NA	NA	CASSGYNLRDGYTF	TGTGCCAGCAGCGGTTACAATTTGAGGGATGGCTACACCTTC
TRBV24-1	TRBJ2-1	TRBD1	once	CATSDLTGGSQNEQFF	TGTGCCACCAGTGATCTTACAGGGGGGTCACAAAATGAGCAGTTCTTC
TRBV29-1	TRBJ2-5	TRBD2	NA	CSVGTPGGWETQYF	TGCAGCGTTGGCACACCGGGGGGGTGGGAGACCCAGTACTTC
TRBV2	TRBJ1-2	TRBD1	NA	CASSERAGGNYGYTF	TGTGCCAGCAGTGAACGGGCAGGGGGGAACTATGGCTACACCTTC
TRBV7-6	TRBJ1-1	NA	NA	CASSRSTGNTEAFF	TGTGCCAGCAGCCGTTCGACAGGGAACACTGAAGCTTTCTTT
TRBV5-6	TRBJ1-1	NA	NA	CASSSFSFF	TGTGCCAGCAGCTCTTTTTCTTTCTTT
TRBV20-1	TRBJ2-7	NA	NA	CSASSGTVSSEQYF	TGCAGTGCTAGTTCCGGGACTGTCTCCTCCGAGCAGTACTTC
TRBV11-3	TRBJ1-2	NA	NA	CASSLTGSLGYTF	TGTGCCAGCAGCTTAACGGGGAGCCTTGGCTACACCTTC
TRBV12-3/TRBV12-4	TRBJ2-4	NA	NA	CASGTDIQYF	TGTGCCAGCGGTACAGACATTCAGTACTTC
TRBV24-1	TRBJ1-5	NA	NA	CATSEQFSNQPQHF	TGTGCCACCAGTGAACAGTTTAGCAATCAGCCCCAGCATTTT
TRBV3-1/TRBV3-2	TRBJ1-2	NA	NA	CASSQGSWETLVYGYTF	TGTGCCAGCAGCCAAGGCTCCTGGGAGACACTTGTCTATGGCTACACCTTC
TRBV19	TRBJ1-4	NA	NA	CASSIGSEKLFF	TGTGCCAGTAGTATTGGGAGTGAAAAACTGTTTTTT
TRBV6-5	TRBJ1-2	TRBD1	few	CASSREMTGNYGYTF	TGTGCCAGCTCGCGTGAAATGACAGGGAACTATGGCTACACCTTC
TRBV24-1	TRBJ1-1	NA	few	CATSAGLYTEAFF	TGTGCCACCAGTGCAGGGTTGTACACTGAAGCTTTCTTT
TRBV30	TRBJ1-1	NA	NA	CAWTRANTEAFF	TGTGCCTGGACGAGAGCAAACACTGAAGCTTTCTTT
TRBV5-1	TRBJ2-7	TRBD2	NA	CASSLELAGDYEQYF	TGCGCCAGCAGCTTGGAACTAGCGGGTGACTACGAGCAGTACTTC
TRBV7-3	TRBJ1-2	NA	NA	CASSLDRYYGYTF	TGTGCCAGCAGTCTCGACAGATACTATGGCTACACCTTC